The T cell receptor (beta chain) described here comes from a study of T cells in women clearing cervical HPV infection. Study-wide results and caveats: Repertoire richness, not evenness, was significantly elevated in CIN3+ cases versus controls.

Germline V gene sequence: CDR1 KGHSH, CDR2 LQKENI. This CDR3 region has 16 residues. As to this clone: Its antigen is not known. The sequenced fragment ends 3 residues before the CDR3 boundary, so the rest is inferred from the germline J gene.

Data came from immunoSEQ multiplex PCR; TCRdb stores just in-frame clones and leaves some out. Its table lists tens of thousands of clones. Sequencing was carried out using blood buffy coat. This chain uses TRBV18 with TRBJ2-4; D possibly uses TRBD1 or TRBD2 (5 bases each). The receptor was isolated from a woman between 18 and 69 years old with a cervical HPV16 infection that either progressed to CIN3+ or cleared (not recorded which). The sequenced CDR3 bases are TGTGCCAGCTCACCTCAAGAGGGGAAGAGGGATAGTGCT. Its translation: CASSPQEGKRDSA. The full CDR3 protein is CASSPQEGKRDSAQYF.